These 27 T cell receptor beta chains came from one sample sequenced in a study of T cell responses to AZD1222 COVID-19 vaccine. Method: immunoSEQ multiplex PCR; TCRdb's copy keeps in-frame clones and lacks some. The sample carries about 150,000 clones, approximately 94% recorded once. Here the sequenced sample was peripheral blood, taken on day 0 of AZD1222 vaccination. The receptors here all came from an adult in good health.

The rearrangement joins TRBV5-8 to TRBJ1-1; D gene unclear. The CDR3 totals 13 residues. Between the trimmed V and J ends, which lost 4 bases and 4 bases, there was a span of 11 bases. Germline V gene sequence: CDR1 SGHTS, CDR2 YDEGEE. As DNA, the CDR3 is TGTGCCAGCAGCCCCGGGTGGGGCACTGAAGCTTTCTTT. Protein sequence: CASSPGWGTEAFF.

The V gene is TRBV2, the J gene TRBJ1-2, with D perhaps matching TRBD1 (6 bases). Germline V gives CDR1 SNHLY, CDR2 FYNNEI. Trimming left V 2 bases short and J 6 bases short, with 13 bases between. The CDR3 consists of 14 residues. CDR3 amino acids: CASSENRQANGYTF. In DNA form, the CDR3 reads TGTGCCAGCAGTGAAAATCGACAGGCAAATGGCTACACCTTC.

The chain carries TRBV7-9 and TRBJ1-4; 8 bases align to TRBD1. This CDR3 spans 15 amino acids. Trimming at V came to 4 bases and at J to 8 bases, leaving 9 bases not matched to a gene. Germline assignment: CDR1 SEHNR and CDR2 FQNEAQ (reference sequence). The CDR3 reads CASSWGRGLGEKLFF. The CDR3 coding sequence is TGTGCCAGCAGCTGGGGCAGGGGGCTCGGGGAAAAACTGTTTTTT.

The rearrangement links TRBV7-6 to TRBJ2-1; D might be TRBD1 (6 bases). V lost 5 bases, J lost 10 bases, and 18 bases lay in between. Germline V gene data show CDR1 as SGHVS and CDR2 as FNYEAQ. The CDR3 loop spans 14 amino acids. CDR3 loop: CASSPHRVLQEQFF. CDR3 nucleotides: TGTGCCAGCAGCCCTCACAGGGTACTACAAGAGCAGTTCTTC.

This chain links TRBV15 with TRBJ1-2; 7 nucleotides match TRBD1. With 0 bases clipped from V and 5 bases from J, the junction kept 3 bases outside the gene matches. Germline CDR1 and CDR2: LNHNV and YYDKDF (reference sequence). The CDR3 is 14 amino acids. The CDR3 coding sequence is TGTGCCACCAGCAGAGATGTGACAGGGTATGGCTACACCTTC. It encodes CATSRDVTGYGYTF.

The CDR3 DNA is TGTGCCAGCAGCACCTATGAAGCTTTCTTT. Its translation is CASSTYEAFF. The rearrangement uses TRBV7-9 and TRBJ1-1, with D uncertain. In germline, CDR1 is SEHNR, CDR2 FQNEAQ (reference sequence). V gave up 5 bases and J gave up 7 bases, with 5 bases separating them. This CDR3 region has 10 residues.

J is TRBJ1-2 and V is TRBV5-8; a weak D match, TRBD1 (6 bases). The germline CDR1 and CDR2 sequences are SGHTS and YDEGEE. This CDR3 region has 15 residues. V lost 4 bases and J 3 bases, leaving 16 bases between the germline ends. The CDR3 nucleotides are TGTGCCAGCAGCGGGTACAGGGACTCCCACTATGGCTACACCTTC. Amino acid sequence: CASSGYRDSHYGYTF.

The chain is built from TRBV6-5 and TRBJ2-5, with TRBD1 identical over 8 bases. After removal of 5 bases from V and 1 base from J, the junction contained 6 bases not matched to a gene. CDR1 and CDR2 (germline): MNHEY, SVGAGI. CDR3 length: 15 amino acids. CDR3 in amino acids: CASSLGQGGQETQYF. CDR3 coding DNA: TGTGCCAGCAGTCTTGGACAGGGAGGCCAAGAGACCCAGTACTTC.

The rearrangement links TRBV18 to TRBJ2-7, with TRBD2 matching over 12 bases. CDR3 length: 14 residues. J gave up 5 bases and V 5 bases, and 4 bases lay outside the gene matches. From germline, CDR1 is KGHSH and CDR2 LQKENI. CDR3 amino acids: CASSDTSGGNEQYV. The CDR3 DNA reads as TGTGCCAGCTCAGACACTAGCGGGGGGAACGAGCAGTACGTC.

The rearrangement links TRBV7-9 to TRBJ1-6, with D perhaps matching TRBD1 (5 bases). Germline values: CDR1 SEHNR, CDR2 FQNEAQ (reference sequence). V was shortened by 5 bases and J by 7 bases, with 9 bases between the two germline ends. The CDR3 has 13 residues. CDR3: CASSRGLNSPLHF. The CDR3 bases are TGTGCCAGCAGCCGGGGCCTAAATTCACCCCTCCACTTT.

Here the CDR3 reads CASSLYSGANYNEQFF. The CDR3 region has the DNA TGTGCCAGCAGCTTATATAGCGGGGCTAACTACAATGAGCAGTTCTTC. The rearrangement joins TRBV7-2 to TRBJ2-1; 8 positions agree with TRBD2. V gave up 2 bases and J gave up 3 bases; unmatched junction bases: 6. Germline values: CDR1 SGHTA, CDR2 FQGNSA. There are 16 residues in the CDR3.

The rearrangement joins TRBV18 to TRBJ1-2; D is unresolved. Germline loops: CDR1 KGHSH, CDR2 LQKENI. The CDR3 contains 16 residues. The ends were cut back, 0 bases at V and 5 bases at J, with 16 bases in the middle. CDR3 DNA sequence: TGTGCCAGCTCACCACCCGGGCAGGCCACGGAGTATGGCTACACCTTC. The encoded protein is CASSPPGQATEYGYTF.

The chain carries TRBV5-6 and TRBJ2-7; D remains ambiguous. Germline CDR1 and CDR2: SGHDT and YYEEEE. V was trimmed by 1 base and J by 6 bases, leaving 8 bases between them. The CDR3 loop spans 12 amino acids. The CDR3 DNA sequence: TGTGCCAGCAGCTTGTATTTGGGCGAGCAGTACGTC. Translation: CASSLYLGEQYV.

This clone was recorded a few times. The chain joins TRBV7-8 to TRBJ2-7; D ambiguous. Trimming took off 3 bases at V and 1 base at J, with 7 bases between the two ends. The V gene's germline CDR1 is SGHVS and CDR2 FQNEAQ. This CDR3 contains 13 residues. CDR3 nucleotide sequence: TGTGCCAGCAGCTTTGGCAGGTCCTACGAGCAGTACGTC. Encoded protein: CASSFGRSYEQYV.

CDR3 sequence reads: CSVTMNTEAFF. The CDR3 nucleotides are TGCAGCGTGACGATGAACACTGAAGCTTTCTTT. The genes are TRBV29-1 and TRBJ1-1; no clear D gene. The CDR3 extends over 11 amino acids. Germline assignment: CDR1 SQVTM and CDR2 ANQGSEA. Trimming shortened V by 6 bases and J by 0 bases, and 5 bases separated the two germline ends.

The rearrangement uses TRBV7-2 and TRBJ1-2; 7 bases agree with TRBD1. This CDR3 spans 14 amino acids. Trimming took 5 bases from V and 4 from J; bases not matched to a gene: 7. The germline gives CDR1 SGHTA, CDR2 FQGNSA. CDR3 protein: CASSGGTDRYGYTF. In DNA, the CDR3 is TGTGCCAGCAGCGGAGGGACAGACCGCTATGGCTACACCTTC. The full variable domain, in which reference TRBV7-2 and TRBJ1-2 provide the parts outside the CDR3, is GAGVSQSPSNKVTEKGKDVELRCDPISGHTALYWYRQSLGQGLEFLIYFQGNSAPDKSGLPSDRFSAERTGGSVSTLTIQRTQQEDSAVYLCASSGGTDRYGYTFGSGTRLTVV.

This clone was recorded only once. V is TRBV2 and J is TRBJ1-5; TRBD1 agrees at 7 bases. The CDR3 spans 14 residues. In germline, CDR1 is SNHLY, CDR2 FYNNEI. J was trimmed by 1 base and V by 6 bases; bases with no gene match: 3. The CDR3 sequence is CASRRGQSNQPQHF. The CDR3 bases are TGTGCCAGCAGGAGGGGACAGAGCAATCAGCCCCAGCATTTT.

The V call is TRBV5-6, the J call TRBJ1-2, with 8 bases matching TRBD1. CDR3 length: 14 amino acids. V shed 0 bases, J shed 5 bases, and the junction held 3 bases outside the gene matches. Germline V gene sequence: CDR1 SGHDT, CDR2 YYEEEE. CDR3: CASSLVTGGYGYTF. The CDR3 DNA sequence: TGTGCCAGCAGCTTGGTTACAGGGGGGTATGGCTACACCTTC.

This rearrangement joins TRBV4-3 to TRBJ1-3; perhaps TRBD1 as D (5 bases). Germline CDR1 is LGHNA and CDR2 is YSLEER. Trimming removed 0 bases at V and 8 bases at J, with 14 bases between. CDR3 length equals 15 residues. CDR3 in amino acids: CASSQDAGPPYTIYF. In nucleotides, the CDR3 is TGCGCCAGCAGCCAAGATGCAGGGCCCCCTTACACCATATATTTT.

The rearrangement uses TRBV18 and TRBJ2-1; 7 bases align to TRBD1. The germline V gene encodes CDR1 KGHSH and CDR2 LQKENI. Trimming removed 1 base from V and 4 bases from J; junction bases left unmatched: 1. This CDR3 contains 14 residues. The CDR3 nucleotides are TGTGCCAGCTCACCACGGGACAGTTACAATGAGCAGTTCTTC. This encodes CASSPRDSYNEQFF.

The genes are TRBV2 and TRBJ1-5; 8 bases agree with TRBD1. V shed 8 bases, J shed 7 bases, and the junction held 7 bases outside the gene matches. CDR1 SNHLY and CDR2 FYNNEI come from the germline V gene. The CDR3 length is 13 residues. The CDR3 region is CASGRGPRQPQHF. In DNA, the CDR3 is TGTGCCAGCGGCAGGGGGCCGCGACAGCCCCAGCATTTT.

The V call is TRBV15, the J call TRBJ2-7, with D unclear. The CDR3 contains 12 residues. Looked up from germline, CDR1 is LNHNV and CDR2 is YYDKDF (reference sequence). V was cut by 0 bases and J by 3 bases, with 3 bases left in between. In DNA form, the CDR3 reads TGTGCCACCAGCAGAGAAGGCTACGAGCAGTACGTC. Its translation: CATSREGYEQYV.

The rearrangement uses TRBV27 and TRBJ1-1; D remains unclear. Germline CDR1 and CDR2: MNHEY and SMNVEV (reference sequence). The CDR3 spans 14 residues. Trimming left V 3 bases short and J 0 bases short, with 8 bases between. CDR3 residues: CASSLLGMNTEAFF. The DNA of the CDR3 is TGTGCCAGCAGTTTGCTAGGGATGAACACTGAAGCTTTCTTT.

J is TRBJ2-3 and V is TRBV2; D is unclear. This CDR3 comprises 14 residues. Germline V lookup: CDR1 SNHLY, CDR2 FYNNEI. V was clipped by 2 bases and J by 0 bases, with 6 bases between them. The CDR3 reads CASSEQISTDTQYF. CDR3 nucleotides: TGTGCCAGCAGTGAACAGATAAGCACAGATACGCAGTATTTT.

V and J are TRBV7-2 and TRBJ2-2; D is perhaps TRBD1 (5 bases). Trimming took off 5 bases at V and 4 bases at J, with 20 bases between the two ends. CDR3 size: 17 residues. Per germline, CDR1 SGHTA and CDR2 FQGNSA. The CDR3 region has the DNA TGTGCCAGCAGCCCCCCGAGCTGGCAGGGTCGCACCGGGGAGCTGTTTTTT. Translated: CASSPPSWQGRTGELFF.

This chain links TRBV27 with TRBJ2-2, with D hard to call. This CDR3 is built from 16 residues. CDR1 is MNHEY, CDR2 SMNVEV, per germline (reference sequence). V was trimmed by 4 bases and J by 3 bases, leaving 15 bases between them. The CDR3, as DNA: TGTGCCAGCAGTTATGGTACACCGTACCACACCGGGGAGCTGTTTTTT. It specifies CASSYGTPYHTGELFF.

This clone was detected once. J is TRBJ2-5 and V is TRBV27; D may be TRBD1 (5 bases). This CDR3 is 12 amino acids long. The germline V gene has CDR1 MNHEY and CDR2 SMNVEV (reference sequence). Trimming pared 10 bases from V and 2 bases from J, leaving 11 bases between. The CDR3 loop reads CATQDKQETQYF. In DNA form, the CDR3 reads TGTGCCACCCAGGACAAGCAAGAGACCCAGTACTTC.